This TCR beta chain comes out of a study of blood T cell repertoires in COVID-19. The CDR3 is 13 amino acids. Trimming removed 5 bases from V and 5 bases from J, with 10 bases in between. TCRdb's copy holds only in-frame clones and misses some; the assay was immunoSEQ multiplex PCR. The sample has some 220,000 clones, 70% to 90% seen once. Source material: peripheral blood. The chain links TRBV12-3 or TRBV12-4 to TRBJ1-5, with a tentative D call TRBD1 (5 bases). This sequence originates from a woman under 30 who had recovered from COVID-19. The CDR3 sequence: CASSVTGDQPQHF. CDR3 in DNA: TGTGCCAGCAGTGTGACGGGGGATCAGCCCCAGCATTTT.